This TCR beta chain was observed in a study of shared clonotypes between healthy human individuals. Study in general: Plates per donor: three CD4 naive, three CD4 memory, two CD8 naive, one CD8 memory.

This clone was seen just once. Antigen specificity is unknown. CDR3 length: 15 amino acids. Germline V gives CDR1 SGHTA, CDR2 FQGNSA. V gave up 5 bases and J gave up 5 bases, with 16 bases separating them. Overall study findings and caveats: Naive subsets typically showed greater estimated richness than memory subsets.

The data were produced by immunoSEQ multiplex PCR, yet TCRdb's version contains in-frame clones alone and is incomplete. The profile shows over 2 million clones, about nine tenths of them singletons. The sequence was obtained from a man younger than 35 in good health. Some clones in this sample may be carry-over from other donors' samples. The genes are TRBV7-2 and TRBJ2-1; possibly TRBD1 for D (7 bases). Input material: naive CD4+ T cells from PBMCs. Subset in this sample: CD45RA+ positively selected. The DNA of the CDR3 is TGTGCCAGCAGCATAGGGGGCGGGGTCAACAATGAGCAGTTCTTC. Translated: CASSIGGGVNNEQFF.